This entry lists 14 T cell receptor beta chains sequenced from one sample in a study of long-term antiretroviral therapy in people with HIV (dated 2022 in TCRdb). The immunoSEQ hsTCRB v3.0 assay was used at survey level resolution to sequence the TRB variable region. Not all clones reach the TCRdb copy of this immuneACCESS table, which keeps in-frame sequences only. Checked studies attribute under half of the gap to unresolved V genes and leave the rest unexplained. This sample is represented by under 8,500 clones; roughly 88% of them were singletons. The top ten constitute less than 3% of the sample. The source was unsorted PBMCs, collected 3.7 years after starting antiretroviral therapy. Receptors originate from a woman between 50 and 59 years old with HIV.

The chain recombines TRBV7-9 with TRBJ2-7; 7 bases fit TRBD1. Germline V gives CDR1 SEHNR, CDR2 FQNEAQ (reference sequence). This CDR3 has 14 residues. The trim removed 5 bases at V and 1 base at J, leaving 5 bases unmatched. The CDR3 nucleotides are TGTGCCAGCAGCGGGACAGCCATTTCCTACGAGCAGTACTTC. It encodes CASSGTAISYEQYF.

The genes are TRBV20-1 and TRBJ2-7, with a possible D match to TRBD1 (6 bases). This CDR3 contains 11 residues. The V end lost 0 bases, the J end lost 12 bases, and 12 bases lay between the germline ends. Looked up from germline, CDR1 is DFQATT and CDR2 is SNEGSKA (reference sequence). In DNA form, the CDR3 reads TGCAGTGCTAGAGATGTAGGGGGTCGGTACTTC. Translation: CSARDVGGRYF.

The V gene is TRBV19, the J gene TRBJ2-1; D not resolved. The V gene lost 2 bases and the J gene lost 4 bases, with 6 bases spanning the gap. The CDR3 consists of 13 residues. Germline V gene lookup returns CDR1 LNHDA and CDR2 SQIVND (reference sequence). In DNA form, the CDR3 reads TGTGCCAGTAGTATAACGGAGTACAATGAGCAGTTCTTC. Translation: CASSITEYNEQFF.

The gene calls are TRBV5-1 and TRBJ2-7; TRBD2 matches at 9 bases. Germline CDR1 reads SGHRS; CDR2 reads YFSETQ. The CDR3 is 14 amino acids. V was pared by 2 bases and J by 4 bases, with 4 bases of the junction left unmatched. The DNA for the CDR3 is TGCGCCAGCAGCTTAGGTAGCGGGAGTTACGAGCAGTACTTC. Its protein product is CASSLGSGSYEQYF.

The rearrangement joins TRBV18 to TRBJ2-5, with 8 bases aligning to TRBD1. Germline CDR1 reads KGHSH; CDR2 reads LQKENI. This CDR3 has 18 residues. The junction had 13 bases not matched to a gene; V was cut back by 0 bases and J by 4 bases. Here the CDR3 reads CASSPPSWTRGQSETQYF. The CDR3 DNA follows: TGTGCCAGCTCACCACCAAGCTGGACCAGGGGGCAATCAGAGACCCAGTACTTC.

This clone has more than one count but fewer than ten. J is TRBJ1-3 and V is TRBV18, with D uncertain. The length of the CDR3 is 13 residues. V was pared by 6 bases and J by 4 bases, with 10 bases between. Looked up from germline, CDR1 is KGHSH and CDR2 is LQKENI. The CDR3 nucleotides read TGTGCCAGCTCGGGGTCCGAAGGAAACACCATATATTTT. Translating it yields CASSGSEGNTIYF.

The rearrangement links TRBV7-2 to TRBJ1-2; TRBD1 matches at 9 bases. Germline assignment: CDR1 SGHTA and CDR2 FQGNSA. V dropped 3 bases and J dropped 7; count of bases not matched to a gene: 6. This CDR3 has 14 amino acids. CDR3 in amino acids: CASSFRDRAVGYTF. The CDR3 region has the DNA TGTGCCAGCAGCTTTCGGGACAGGGCGGTTGGCTACACCTTC.

This chain uses TRBV18 with TRBJ2-5; no firm D call. Germline CDR1 KGHSH, CDR2 LQKENI. The CDR3 covers 13 residues. Trimming stripped 4 bases from V and 5 bases from J, with 11 bases between. Written as DNA, the CDR3 is TGTGCCAGCTCACTCCCCCCCCGGGAGACCCAGTACTTC. Encoded protein: CASSLPPRETQYF.

This sequence joins TRBV7-9 and TRBJ2-2; 11 bases match TRBD2. Per the germline V gene, CDR1 is SEHNR and CDR2 is FQNEAQ (reference sequence). J lost 6 bases, V lost 2 bases, and 8 bases had no gene match. CDR3 size: 17 residues. This CDR3 reads CASSLRLAGGIAGELFF. The CDR3 coding sequence is TGTGCCAGCAGCTTAAGGCTAGCGGGAGGAATCGCCGGGGAGCTGTTTTTT.

The chain links TRBV2 to TRBJ1-3, with D hard to call. The CDR3 is 15 residues long. The V end was cut by 2 bases, the J end by 0 bases, with 8 bases between. Germline V gene lookup returns CDR1 SNHLY and CDR2 FYNNEI. The CDR3 sequence: CASSESSSSGNTIYF. CDR3 DNA: TGTGCCAGCAGTGAAAGCAGCAGCTCTGGAAACACCATATATTTT.

V gene TRBV27 combines with J gene TRBJ1-3; D remains ambiguous. The CDR3 is 16 amino acids. V was shortened by 3 bases and J by 0 bases, with 12 bases between the two germline ends. From germline, CDR1 is MNHEY and CDR2 SMNVEV (reference sequence). CDR3 nucleotides: TGTGCCAGCAGTTTCCTACCCATCGGCTCTGGAAACACCATATATTTT. Translating gives CASSFLPIGSGNTIYF.

The genes are TRBV19 and TRBJ2-7; either TRBD1 or TRBD2 may fit D (5 bases each). Germline loops: CDR1 LNHDA, CDR2 SQIVND (reference sequence). The CDR3 contains 13 residues. The V end was cut by 8 bases, the J end by 7 bases, with 18 bases between. Here the CDR3 reads CASQATGGGEQYF. The CDR3 coding sequence is TGTGCCAGTCAAGCTACAGGAGGAGGAGAGCAGTACTTC.

This chain links TRBV10-2 with TRBJ2-7; a weak D match, TRBD1 (6 bases). Trimming left V 10 bases short and J 3 bases short, with 19 bases between. The germline CDR1 and CDR2 sequences are WSHSY and SAAADI. The CDR3 length is 14 residues. The CDR3 loop reads CATAPPGHLYEQYF. The CDR3 coding sequence is TGCGCCACGGCCCCACCGGGACACCTCTACGAGCAGTACTTC.

The chain uses TRBV19 and TRBJ2-5; maybe TRBD1 (6 bases). The CDR3 has 13 residues. V lost 7 bases to trimming and J lost 7 bases, with 16 bases between them. Germline V gene data show CDR1 as LNHDA and CDR2 as SQIVND (reference sequence). CDR3 in amino acids: CASKDRPLGTQYF. The CDR3 nucleotides read TGTGCCAGTAAAGACAGGCCCTTGGGGACCCAGTACTTC.